This T cell receptor beta chain comes out of a study of CD8 T cells in ankylosing spondylitis (dated by TCRdb to 2017 to 2019). In the study overall: To find TCR variants linked to disease, the study profiled T cell receptor beta repertoires in ankylosing spondylitis patients and healthy donors. The full study cohort comprised 25 or so ankylosing spondylitis patients and 85 to 120 healthy donors. Samples of peripheral blood were taken, and for ankylosing spondylitis patients, synovial fluid was collected as well. The paper's findings and limits, for the study overall: Some TCR beta motif variants had previously been reported in synovial fluid and blood of reactive arthritis patients, which suggested common disease-initiation mechanisms. According to the report, matched synovial fluid samples from ankylosing spondylitis patients were significantly enriched for the disease-linked clones. The disease-linked clones showed a CD8+ phenotype and occurred at relatively low frequencies in peripheral blood. A TCR beta motif made up of several highly homologous amino acid variants appeared to be characteristic of blood from ankylosing spondylitis patients.

In its sample, this clonotype was seen many times. Its antigen is still unknown. The input lacks base qualities; no much larger clone sits a single base away. The CDR3 covers 12 residues, taking in both the cysteine and the phenylalanine. Just CDR3 DNA is preserved here, 36 bases in frame from base 1. Trimming takes 5 bases from V and 1 base from J, and the germline ends sit 8 bases apart. In the germline V gene, CDR1 corresponds to SQVTM and CDR2 to ANQGSEA. Sequencing took place on an Illumina HiSeq 2500. Quantitative 5'-RACE with molecular barcodes was the method used to prepare the TCR beta libraries. Concerning the study's data processing: Disease-linked TCR variants were identified with a new computational method built on a probabilistic model of VDJ rearrangement. TCRdb applied fastp at Q25 and MiXCR to the public reads, then kept only in-frame beta chains. CDR3 protein duplicates are merged, each entry listing the most common genes and DNA. Clone size and V and J calls follow TCRdb, not the original study. In all, the sample holds around 150,000 distinct CDR3 sequences, and approximately 7.3% of those were seen once. The top ten constitute about an eighth of the sample.

Material for sequencing was blood, either unsorted or a sorted T cell fraction (not recorded which). This TCR derives from a female donor with ankylosing spondylitis or in good health (not recorded which). The chain is encoded by TRBV29-1 joined to TRBJ1-2; too little of a D gene remains to name it. The base sequence is TGCAGCGTTCGACGGGATAACTATGGCTACACCTTC. This codes for CSVRRDNYGYTF.